This passage covers 19 T cell receptor beta chains from one sample sequenced in a study of blood T cell repertoires in COVID-19. The table came from immunoSEQ multiplex PCR; TCRdb's copy has only in-frame clones and leaves some out. The table includes under 80,000 clones, roughly nine tenths detected once. Input material: peripheral blood. The source of these receptors is a man older than 75 in a cohort sampled during active COVID-19.

V and J are TRBV12-3 or TRBV12-4 and TRBJ2-7; tentative D call: TRBD1 (6 bases). This CDR3 is 13 amino acids long. The ends were cut back, 5 bases at V and 7 bases at J, with 15 bases in the middle. CDR3 sequence: CASSMAGAGEQYV. For the CDR3, the DNA is TGTGCCAGCAGTATGGCAGGGGCCGGGGAGCAGTACGTC.

The chain recombines TRBV5-1 with TRBJ2-2, with D perhaps TRBD1 (5 bases). The germline V and J ends were trimmed by 0 bases and 4 bases, with 7 bases remaining between them. The V gene's germline CDR1 is SGHRS and CDR2 YFSETQ. The length of the CDR3 is 14 residues. CDR3 DNA sequence: TGCGCCAGCAGCTTGGGTCAGGGCACCGGGGAGCTGTTTTTT. Its translation is CASSLGQGTGELFF.

Only one count was recorded for this clone. The rearrangement links TRBV24-1 to TRBJ2-2, with TRBD1 identical over 7 bases. The CDR3 spans 16 residues. Germline loops: CDR1 KGHDR, CDR2 SFDVKD. V trimming: 2 bases; J trimming: 3 bases; junction bases outside the gene matches: 5. CDR3: CATSDSRQGDTGELFF. The CDR3 DNA follows: TGTGCCACCAGTGATTCGCGGCAGGGGGACACCGGGGAGCTGTTTTTT.

This clone has just a few counts. The CDR3 spells CASSSLDRDQPQHF. The CDR3 coding sequence is TGTGCCAGCAGTTCACTCGACAGGGACCAGCCCCAGCATTTT. The chain joins TRBV27 to TRBJ1-5; 7 bases are a match to TRBD1. After removal of 4 bases from V and 7 bases from J, the junction contained 7 bases not matched to a gene. Germline loops: CDR1 MNHEY, CDR2 SMNVEV (reference sequence). The CDR3 length is 14 residues.

The V and J genes are TRBV10-3 and TRBJ1-5; TRBD1 might be the D (6 bases). The CDR3 spans 14 residues. V lost 0 bases to trimming and J lost 7 bases, with 10 bases between them. Germline values: CDR1 ENHRY, CDR2 SYGVKD. The CDR3 DNA reads as TGTGCCATCAGTGAGTCCAGGGGCGGACAGCCCCAGCATTTT. Its protein is CAISESRGGQPQHF.

The V and J genes are TRBV5-1 and TRBJ2-1, with TRBD2 matching 13 bases. This CDR3 has 14 amino acids. Germline V lookup: CDR1 SGHRS, CDR2 YFSETQ. J lost 8 bases, V lost 6 bases, and 5 bases had no gene match. The CDR3 nucleotides read TGCGCCAGCAAATCCGGGACTAGCGGGGATGAGCAGTTCTTC. Translated: CASKSGTSGDEQFF.

The chain couples TRBV7-9 to TRBJ2-5, with 8 bases fitting TRBD1. Germline V lookup: CDR1 SEHNR, CDR2 FQNEAQ (reference sequence). The V and J ends lost 5 bases and 9 bases, in that order; junction bases with no gene match: 5. This CDR3 contains 12 residues. Written as DNA, the CDR3 is TGTGCCAGCAGCCGCACGACAGGGGCCCAGTACTTC. Translating gives CASSRTTGAQYF.

This rearrangement joins TRBV19 to TRBJ1-1, with a possible D match to TRBD1 (6 bases). Deletions cut 2 bases from V and 0 bases from J, with 7 bases between. The CDR3 length is 14 residues. The germline CDR1 and CDR2 sequences are LNHDA and SQIVND (reference sequence). The CDR3 reads CASSITGMNTEAFF. The CDR3 DNA follows: TGTGCCAGTAGTATAACAGGGATGAACACTGAAGCTTTCTTT.

This clone was detected only a few times. The CDR3 here is CASSPTRNSNQPQHF. DNA for the CDR3: TGTGCCAGCTCACCGACAAGAAATAGCAATCAGCCCCAGCATTTT. The chain couples TRBV18 to TRBJ1-5, with D uncertain. Germline lookup yields CDR1 KGHSH and CDR2 LQKENI. The V end was cut by 3 bases, the J end by 0 bases, with 9 bases between. CDR3 length equals 15 residues.

The V and J genes are TRBV29-1 and TRBJ2-3, with 8 positions matching TRBD1. The germline V gene has CDR1 SQVTM and CDR2 ANQGSEA. CDR3 length: 12 amino acids. With 4 bases clipped from V and 4 bases from J, the junction kept 1 base outside the gene matches. CDR3 amino acids: CSVATGADTQYF. The CDR3 region has the DNA TGCAGCGTTGCGACAGGGGCAGATACGCAGTATTTT.

V is TRBV7-3 and J is TRBJ2-3, with 10 bases fitting TRBD2. Germline loops: CDR1 SGHTA, CDR2 FQGTGA. The J segment lost 4 bases and the V segment lost 3 bases, leaving 4 bases of the junction unmatched. This CDR3 has 15 residues. The CDR3 DNA reads as TGTGCCAGCAGCTTTCAGCGGGGGGGCCCAGATACGCAGTATTTT. The encoded protein is CASSFQRGGPDTQYF. Full variable domain (outside the CDR3, taken from reference TRBV7-3 and TRBJ2-3): GAGVSQTPSNKVTEKGKYVELRCDPISGHTALYWYRQSLGQGPEFLIYFQGTGAADDSGLPNDRFFAVRPEGSVSTLKIQRTERGDSAVYLCASSFQRGGPDTQYFGPGTRLTVL.

The chain links TRBV28 to TRBJ2-4, with a tentative D call TRBD2 (7 bases). This CDR3 region has 16 residues. Germline V gene sequence: CDR1 MDHEN, CDR2 SYDVKM. V was pared by 2 bases and J by 0 bases, with 11 bases between. CDR3 residues: CASSLGGALAKNIQYF. The CDR3 bases are TGTGCCAGCAGTTTAGGGGGGGCCCTAGCCAAAAACATTCAGTACTTC. Full variable domain (rest looked up from reference TRBV28 and TRBJ2-4): DVKVTQSSRYLVKRTGEKVFLECVQDMDHENMFWYRQDPGLGLRLIYFSYDVKMKEKGDIPEGYSVSREKKERFSLILESASTNQTSMYLCASSLGGALAKNIQYFGAGTRLSVL.

V and J are TRBV10-3 and TRBJ1-1, with 10 bases fitting TRBD1. The CDR3 length is 16 residues. J gave up 3 bases and V 1 base, and 5 bases lay outside the gene matches. CDR1 and CDR2 (germline): ENHRY, SYGVKD. CDR3 sequence reads: CAISEFYGTGDTEAFF. For the CDR3, the DNA is TGTGCCATCAGTGAGTTTTACGGGACAGGGGACACTGAAGCTTTCTTT.

The genes are TRBV15 and TRBJ1-1; tentative D call: TRBD1 (5 bases). This CDR3 is built from 15 residues. The V end lost 0 bases, the J end lost 4 bases, and 12 bases lay between the germline ends. Germline CDR1 reads LNHNV; CDR2 reads YYDKDF (reference sequence). The CDR3 sequence: CATSRDFVQGTEAFF. In DNA form, the CDR3 reads TGTGCCACCAGCAGAGATTTTGTTCAGGGCACTGAAGCTTTCTTT.

This chain links TRBV3-1 (or the pseudogene TRBV3-2) with TRBJ2-3, with 7 nucleotides matching TRBD2. J was trimmed by 4 bases and V by 1 base; bases with no gene match: 5. CDR3 length: 15 residues. In germline, CDR1 is LGHDT, CDR2 YNNKEL (reference sequence). Here the CDR3 reads CASSQGGRGPDTQYF. In DNA form, the CDR3 reads TGTGCCAGCAGCCAAGGGGGGAGGGGCCCAGATACGCAGTATTTT.

CDR3 protein: CAISETQGAGEQYV. The DNA for the CDR3 is TGTGCCATCAGTGAGACACAGGGGGCTGGCGAGCAGTACGTC. The chain carries TRBV10-3 and TRBJ2-7; 9 nucleotides agree with TRBD1. The CDR3 has 14 residues. Germline V lookup: CDR1 ENHRY, CDR2 SYGVKD. With V trimmed by 2 bases and J by 6 bases, 5 bases remained unmatched.

This chain connects TRBV14 to TRBJ2-3; TRBD2 aligns across 10 bases. V trimming: 6 bases; J trimming: 1 base; junction bases outside the gene matches: 1. The CDR3 totals 14 residues. Germline lookup yields CDR1 SGHDN and CDR2 FVKESK. The CDR3 loop reads CASRGTSGTDTQYF. CDR3 DNA sequence: TGTGCCAGCAGAGGGACTAGCGGCACAGATACGCAGTATTTT. Looking up the rest from reference TRBV14 and TRBJ2-3 gives the full variable domain: EAGVTQFPSHSVIEKGQTVTLRCDPISGHDNLYWYRRVMGKEIKFLLHFVKESKQDESGMPNNRFLAERTGGTYSTLKVQPAELEDSGVYFCASRGTSGTDTQYFGPGTRLTVL.

The chain carries TRBV24-1 and TRBJ2-1; TRBD2 agrees at 9 bases. V gave up 11 bases and J gave up 5 bases; unmatched junction bases: 6. The CDR3 has 13 residues. CDR1 is KGHDR and CDR2 is SFDVKD in the germline V gene. The CDR3 DNA reads TGTGCCAGTCAGCGGGGGGCCAACAATGAGCAGTTCTTC. Translated: CASQRGANNEQFF.

The chain couples TRBV4-3 to TRBJ2-1, with D maybe TRBD2 (5 bases). CDR1 and CDR2 from the germline V gene are LGHNA and YSLEER. V was shortened by 4 bases and J by 5 bases, with 18 bases between the two germline ends. The CDR3 loop spans 16 amino acids. CDR3 sequence reads: CASSPTGGRADNEQFF. CDR3 nucleotides: TGCGCCAGCAGCCCGACGGGTGGGCGGGCAGACAATGAGCAGTTCTTC.